Below are 4 T cell receptor beta chains sequenced from a single sample in a study of tumor-infiltrating lymphocytes in primary liver carcinoma. Using a constant-region primer together with ProtoScript II reverse transcriptase, TCR beta cDNA was made from 500 ng of total RNA. Generation of the TCR beta libraries relied on three nested multiplex PCR rounds using slightly modified ARM-PCR. A C-beta reverse primer and TRBV1-TRBV30 forward primers served in each of the first two PCR rounds, at approximately 10 cycles apiece. TCRdb ran MiXCR on the multiplex PCR reads and lists one entry per CDR3 protein. The repertoire holds fewer than 350,000 distinct CDR3 sequences, roughly 61% seen once, with under 8% in the top ten. Unsorted whole blood yielded the blood RNA, and germline DNA was also extracted. The specimen sequenced was peripheral blood. These receptors originate from a man in his forties with primary liver carcinoma and hepatitis B virus infection.

Regarding this clonotype: A read error may be the cause here, since a much bigger clone is one base away. The chain links TRBV4-1 to TRBJ2-7, with D uncertain. Germline V CDR1 and CDR2: MGHRA, YSYEKL. The CDR3 is made up of 14 amino acids. Trimming cost V 4 bases and J 4 bases, with 14 bases left between them. The CDR3 sequence is CASSLRSNIYEQYF. CDR3 DNA: TGCGCCAGCAGCCTACGATCCAATATATACGAGCAGTACTTC.

Points on this clonotype: An end of the junction differs from the germline gene, which may be a read error. The chain uses TRBV6-5 and TRBJ1-3; no reliable D call. The CDR3 is 16 amino acids. The germline V gene encodes CDR1 MNHEY and CDR2 SVGAGI. CDR3 amino acids: CASSNTDPNSGNAIYF. CDR3 nucleotide sequence: TGTGCCAGCAGCAACACGGACCCCAACTCCGGAAACGCCATATATTTT.

As regards this clonotype: A much larger clonotype is one base distant, so this may be a read error. V usage is TRBV29-1 and J usage is TRBJ2-5; maybe TRBD2 (5 bases). Trimming cost V 8 bases and J 3 bases, with 19 bases left between them. The CDR3 runs 14 residues. The germline V gene has CDR1 SQVTM and CDR2 ANQGSEA. The CDR3 sequence is CSLQTAGPEETQYF. In DNA form, the CDR3 reads TGCAGCCTTCAAACCGCGGGCCCAGAAGAGACCCAGTACTTC.

The chain joins TRBV2 to TRBJ1-1; D remains ambiguous. V lost 4 bases, J lost 6 bases, and 3 bases lay in between. The CDR3 has 10 residues. Germline CDR1 SNHLY, CDR2 FYNNEI. Written as DNA, the CDR3 is TGTGCCAGCAGTGTTCCTGAAGCTTTCTTT. Amino acids: CASSVPEAFF.